These 9 T cell receptor beta chains were sequenced from one sample in a study of blood T cell repertoires in COVID-19. Clones were sequenced by immunoSEQ multiplex PCR, and TCRdb holds only the in-frame ones, with some missing. Among some 46,000 clones listed, around 88% were seen once. The sequencing input was peripheral blood. These receptor sequences come from a woman older than 75 with acute or convalescent COVID-19.

This clone was detected only a few times. This chain uses TRBV2 with TRBJ2-5; 8 bases agree with TRBD2. CDR3 size: 14 residues. Trimming cost V 7 bases and J 4 bases; bases outside gene matches: 8. From germline, CDR1 is SNHLY and CDR2 FYNNEI. In nucleotides, the CDR3 is TGTGCCAGCACGGGGGGGGCTTTTAGAGAGACCCAGTACTTC. Residues: CASTGGAFRETQYF. The full variable domain, in which reference TRBV2 and TRBJ2-5 provide the parts outside the CDR3, is EPEVTQTPSHQVTQMGQEVILRCVPISNHLYFYWYRQILGQKVEFLVSFYNNEISEKSEIFDDQFSVERPDGSNFTLKIRSTKLEDSAMYFCASTGGAFRETQYFGPGTRLLVL.

This sequence joins TRBV18 and TRBJ2-7; 10 bases line up with TRBD2. V shed 2 bases and J 0 bases; nucleotides not matched to a gene: 7. Germline values: CDR1 KGHSH, CDR2 LQKENI. There are 17 residues in the CDR3. The CDR3 is CASSPNLAGVTSYEQYF. CDR3 bases: TGTGCCAGCTCACCAAATCTAGCGGGGGTCACCTCCTACGAGCAGTACTTC.

The CDR3 DNA is TGTGCCAGCAGCACCGGGACAGCCAATCAGCCCCAGCATTTT. Amino acid sequence: CASSTGTANQPQHF. The V and J genes are TRBV5-5 and TRBJ1-5, with 7 bases lining up with TRBD1. This CDR3 is 14 amino acids long. V trimming: 4 bases; J trimming: 3 bases; junction bases outside the gene matches: 4. CDR1 is SGHKS, CDR2 YYEKEE, per germline (reference sequence).

The chain employs TRBV4-2 and TRBJ2-2; the match to TRBD2 covers 9 bases. CDR3 size: 14 residues. Trimming took 6 bases from V and 3 from J; bases not matched to a gene: 2. In germline, CDR1 is LGHNA, CDR2 YNFKEQ. The CDR3 reads CASSVAGDTGELFF. In DNA form, the CDR3 reads TGTGCCAGCAGTGTAGCGGGGGACACCGGGGAGCTGTTTTTT.

CDR3 residues: CAINHRMNTEAFF. DNA of the CDR3: TGTGCCATCAATCACAGGATGAACACTGAAGCTTTCTTT. The rearrangement links TRBV6-5 to TRBJ1-1; D may be TRBD1 (5 bases). The V gene lost 10 bases and the J gene lost 0 bases, with 12 bases spanning the gap. This CDR3 region has 13 residues. Germline V gene sequence: CDR1 MNHEY, CDR2 SVGAGI.

This clone has only a few counts. The chain is built from TRBV10-2 and TRBJ2-2, with 9 bases identical to TRBD1. Looked up from germline, CDR1 is WSHSY and CDR2 is SAAADI. The CDR3 spans 16 residues. V was clipped by 8 bases and J by 3 bases; unmatched bases: 10. CDR3 protein: CASSWTGVSDTGELFF. The DNA for the CDR3 is TGCGCCAGCTCCTGGACAGGGGTATCGGACACCGGGGAGCTGTTTTTT.

The V call is TRBV25-1, the J call TRBJ1-2; D is undetermined. The V gene's germline CDR1 is MGHDK and CDR2 SYGVNS. The CDR3 contains 12 residues. V gave up 7 bases and J gave up 8 bases, with 14 bases separating them. CDR3 loop: CASTGTAGGYTF. The CDR3, as DNA: TGTGCCAGCACAGGTACAGCGGGAGGCTACACCTTC.

The chain carries TRBV19 and TRBJ2-3; 9 nucleotides agree with TRBD2. Germline lookup yields CDR1 LNHDA and CDR2 SQIVND (reference sequence). The CDR3 totals 15 residues. V lost 5 bases and J lost 4; bases outside the gene matches: 7. This CDR3 reads CASSPSTSGSDTQYF. CDR3 in DNA: TGTGCCAGTAGTCCGTCGACTAGCGGTTCAGATACGCAGTATTTT. The variable domain in full, completed from reference TRBV19 and TRBJ2-3, reads DGGITQSPKYLFRKEGQNVTLSCEQNLNHDAMYWYRQDPGQGLRLIYYSQIVNDFQKGDIAEGYSVSREKKESFPLTVTSAQKNPTAFYLCASSPSTSGSDTQYFGPGTRLTVL.

This clone turned up a few times. The chain combines TRBV6-1 with TRBJ2-7, with unresolved D. The CDR3 sequence is 13 residues long. Germline assignment: CDR1 MNHNS and CDR2 SASEGT. Deletions cut 3 bases from V and 2 bases from J, with 8 bases between. CDR3 sequence reads: CASSENSPYEQYF. DNA for the CDR3: TGTGCCAGCAGTGAGAACAGCCCCTACGAGCAGTACTTC.